This T cell receptor beta chain was sequenced for a study of T cell changes during pregnancy in multiple sclerosis. The method was immunoSEQ multiplex PCR; TCRdb's version includes in-frame clones alone and lacks a portion of them. The table lists approximately 70,000 clones, approximately 92% of them singletons. The CDR3 extends over 16 amino acids. V lost 4 bases to trimming and J lost 5 bases; unmatched junction nucleotides: 5. Per germline, CDR1 MDHEN and CDR2 SYDVKM. This TCR came from a female donor with multiple sclerosis, enrolled in a pregnancy study. V usage is TRBV28 and J usage is TRBJ2-5, with 15 bases that match TRBD2. This specimen consisted of peripheral blood, obtained in the second trimester of pregnancy. This CDR3 reads CASSWGGLAGGETQYF. CDR3 DNA sequence: TGTGCCAGCAGTTGGGGAGGACTAGCGGGAGGGGAGACCCAGTACTTC.